A selection of T cell receptor beta chains follows, all from one sample in a study of shared clonotypes between healthy human individuals. Clones were read by immunoSEQ multiplex PCR, and TCRdb kept only the in-frame ones, dropping some. The sample has nearly 750,000 clones, just under 75% seen once. Sequenced: memory CD4+ T cells sorted from blood. The receptor set was obtained from a woman aged 25 to 39 in good health. CDR3s include the opening cysteine and the closing phenylalanine or tryptophan. Each record gives: clone size, D gene, V gene, J gene, CDR3 length, CDR3 DNA, CDR3 protein. The D gene is left open where the match is weak. Where a row states a size, it is once, few, many or the class of an expanded clone; other rows omit it.

abundance: few; d_gene: TRBD2; v_gene: TRBV19; j_gene: TRBJ2-1; len: 15; CDR3nt: TGTGCCAGTCGGACTAGCGGGAGTTACCACAATGAGCAGTTCTTC; CDR3aa: CASRTSGSYHNEQFF
abundance: .; d_gene: TRBD1; v_gene: TRBV7-9; j_gene: TRBJ1-4; len: 17; CDR3nt: TGTGCCAGCAGCTTAGGGGCAGGGGGCGAAATCGGCGAAAAACTGTTTTTT; CDR3aa: CASSLGAGGEIGEKLFF
abundance: .; d_gene: TRBD1; v_gene: TRBV11-2; j_gene: TRBJ1-1; len: 14; CDR3nt: TGTGCCAGCAGACGTACAGGGGTAGGCACTGAAGCTTTCTTT; CDR3aa: CASRRTGVGTEAFF
abundance: .; d_gene: .; v_gene: TRBV5-5; j_gene: TRBJ2-5; len: 16; CDR3nt: TGTGCCAGCAGCCCGCTGGGACGGGGCCTTCAAGAGACCCAGTACTTC; CDR3aa: CASSPLGRGLQETQYF
abundance: .; d_gene: .; v_gene: TRBV15; j_gene: TRBJ1-4; len: 17; CDR3nt: TGTGCCACCAGCAGGCGTACTGCTGTGGCAACTAATGAAAAACTGTTTTTT; CDR3aa: CATSRRTAVATNEKLFF
abundance: .; d_gene: TRBD1; v_gene: TRBV2; j_gene: TRBJ2-1; len: 16; CDR3nt: TGTGCCAGCAGAAAGACAGGGGGCGAAAATTACAATGAGCAGTTCTTC; CDR3aa: CASRKTGGENYNEQFF
abundance: .; d_gene: .; v_gene: TRBV7-2; j_gene: TRBJ1-2; len: 13; CDR3nt: TGTGCCAGCAGCTTAGGGGGAGCACCCGGCTACACCTTC; CDR3aa: CASSLGGAPGYTF
abundance: few; d_gene: .; v_gene: TRBV7-2; j_gene: TRBJ1-2; len: 14; CDR3nt: TGTGCCAGCAGCCTACAGGGTGGTAACTATGGCTACACCTTC; CDR3aa: CASSLQGGNYGYTF
abundance: once; d_gene: .; v_gene: TRBV28; j_gene: TRBJ1-5; len: 14; CDR3nt: TGTGCCAGCAGTTTTATCTATAGCAATCAGCCCCAGCATTTT; CDR3aa: CASSFIYSNQPQHF
abundance: once; d_gene: .; v_gene: TRBV5-1; j_gene: TRBJ2-7; len: 15; CDR3nt: TGCGCCAGCAGTAGATCCTCAGGGGAATCCTACGAGCAGTACTTC; CDR3aa: CASSRSSGESYEQYF
abundance: once; d_gene: .; v_gene: TRBV2; j_gene: TRBJ2-3; len: 14; CDR3nt: TGTGCCAGCCGCAGGAGCGGACCCACAGATACGCAGTATTTT; CDR3aa: CASRRSGPTDTQYF
abundance: .; d_gene: TRBD2; v_gene: TRBV7-9; j_gene: TRBJ2-1; len: 15; CDR3nt: TGTGCCAGCAGCACCCCGGGACTAGCGGGGGCCGAGCAGTTCTTC; CDR3aa: CASSTPGLAGAEQFF
abundance: .; d_gene: .; v_gene: TRBV28; j_gene: TRBJ1-3; len: 15; CDR3nt: TGTGCCAGCAGTTTATCCGGGGACTTGGTGGACACCATATATTTT; CDR3aa: CASSLSGDLVDTIYF
abundance: .; d_gene: .; v_gene: TRBV11-2; j_gene: TRBJ2-3; len: 17; CDR3nt: TGTGCCAGCAGCTCCATTGGGGGCGGGGTTTCCACAGATACGCAGTATTTT; CDR3aa: CASSSIGGGVSTDTQYF
abundance: .; d_gene: TRBD2; v_gene: TRBV19; j_gene: TRBJ2-1; len: 15; CDR3nt: TGTGCCAGTAGTAGACTAGCGTATTCCTACAATGAGCAGTTCTTC; CDR3aa: CASSRLAYSYNEQFF
abundance: .; d_gene: .; v_gene: TRBV28; j_gene: TRBJ2-1; len: 16; CDR3nt: TGTGCCAGCAGCCCCTTAAGAGGGCGAACCTACAATGAGCAGTTCTTC; CDR3aa: CASSPLRGRTYNEQFF
abundance: .; d_gene: TRBD2; v_gene: TRBV5-4; j_gene: TRBJ2-2; len: 16; CDR3nt: TGTGCCAGCAGCTTGGGACCGGGACTAAAAACCGGGGAGCTGTTTTTT; CDR3aa: CASSLGPGLKTGELFF
abundance: .; d_gene: .; v_gene: TRBV7-9; j_gene: TRBJ1-5; len: 14; CDR3nt: TGTGCCAGCAGCTTAGGGGCAGGACTCGGGCCCCAGCATTTT; CDR3aa: CASSLGAGLGPQHF
abundance: .; d_gene: .; v_gene: TRBV7-6; j_gene: TRBJ1-3; len: 14; CDR3nt: TGTGCCAGCAGCCCGGACAGCTCTGGAAACACCATATATTTT; CDR3aa: CASSPDSSGNTIYF
abundance: .; d_gene: .; v_gene: TRBV27; j_gene: TRBJ2-7; len: 16; CDR3nt: TGTGCCAGCAGTTCCCCAAGTAGGGGGAGAGCCTACGAGCAGTACTTC; CDR3aa: CASSSPSRGRAYEQYF
abundance: .; d_gene: .; v_gene: TRBV27; j_gene: TRBJ2-3; len: 13; CDR3nt: TGTGCCAGCAGTCCCCGTAGGCTAGATACGCAGTATTTT; CDR3aa: CASSPRRLDTQYF
abundance: few; d_gene: TRBD1; v_gene: TRBV5-1; j_gene: TRBJ2-3; len: 16; CDR3nt: TGCGCCAGCAGTCTCGGGCAGGGGGCTAGCACAGATACGCAGTATTTT; CDR3aa: CASSLGQGASTDTQYF
abundance: .; d_gene: TRBD2; v_gene: TRBV2; j_gene: TRBJ2-2; len: 14; CDR3nt: TGTGCCAGCAGCCGGGACTACAACACCGGGGAGCTGTTTTTT; CDR3aa: CASSRDYNTGELFF
abundance: .; d_gene: TRBD2; v_gene: TRBV18; j_gene: TRBJ2-2; len: 17; CDR3nt: TGTGCCAGCTCACCCCGGACTAGCGGGAGTGGCACCGGGGAGCTGTTTTTT; CDR3aa: CASSPRTSGSGTGELFF
abundance: once; d_gene: TRBD2; v_gene: TRBV7-9; j_gene: TRBJ2-3; len: 16; CDR3nt: TGTGCCAGCAGCTTACCCTCGTCTAGCGGTGGAGATACGCAGTATTTT; CDR3aa: CASSLPSSSGGDTQYF
abundance: once; d_gene: TRBD2; v_gene: TRBV4-2; j_gene: TRBJ2-1; len: 17; CDR3nt: TGTGCCAGCAGCCCCTGGGTAAGCGGGAGTAACGTCGATGAGCAGTTCTTC; CDR3aa: CASSPWVSGSNVDEQFF
abundance: few; d_gene: .; v_gene: TRBV29-1; j_gene: TRBJ1-1; len: 14; CDR3nt: TGCAGCGTCTTCCAGGGGAGTGCGGGCACTGAAGCTTTCTTT; CDR3aa: CSVFQGSAGTEAFF
abundance: many; d_gene: TRBD1; v_gene: TRBV7-2; j_gene: TRBJ1-1; len: 15; CDR3nt: TGTGCCAGCAGCGGCAGGGGGCTGCTTAACACTGAAGCTTTCTTT; CDR3aa: CASSGRGLLNTEAFF
abundance: .; d_gene: .; v_gene: TRBV18; j_gene: TRBJ2-7; len: 14; CDR3nt: TGTGCCAGCTCACCACTAGGACACAACTACGAGCAGTACTTC; CDR3aa: CASSPLGHNYEQYF
abundance: few; d_gene: TRBD2; v_gene: TRBV4-2; j_gene: TRBJ2-6; len: 17; CDR3nt: TGTGCCAGCAGCCCGACTAGCGGGGCCTCTGGGGCCAACGTCCTGACTTTC; CDR3aa: CASSPTSGASGANVLTF
abundance: .; d_gene: .; v_gene: TRBV28; j_gene: TRBJ2-3; len: 16; CDR3nt: TGTGCCAGCAGTTTATGGGGGGGGGCCAACACAGATACGCAGTATTTT; CDR3aa: CASSLWGGANTDTQYF
abundance: many; d_gene: .; v_gene: TRBV30; j_gene: TRBJ1-1; len: 12; CDR3nt: TGTGCCTGGAGGGGGGCAGTCGCTGAAGCTTTCTTT; CDR3aa: CAWRGAVAEAFF
abundance: .; d_gene: .; v_gene: TRBV19; j_gene: TRBJ1-5; len: 16; CDR3nt: TGTGCCAGTAGTATACTGGTTCCCCTGGTGGATCAGCCCCAGCATTTT; CDR3aa: CASSILVPLVDQPQHF
abundance: .; d_gene: .; v_gene: TRBV7-9; j_gene: TRBJ2-7; len: 13; CDR3nt: TGTGCCAGCAGCAACCAGGGGTCGTACGAGCAGTACTTC; CDR3aa: CASSNQGSYEQYF
abundance: .; d_gene: .; v_gene: TRBV28; j_gene: TRBJ1-5; len: 13; CDR3nt: TGTGCCAGCAGTTTATTGGGTAAACAGCCCCAGCATTTT; CDR3aa: CASSLLGKQPQHF
abundance: .; d_gene: .; v_gene: TRBV5-4; j_gene: TRBJ2-1; len: 14; CDR3nt: TGTGCCAGCAGCTCGCCTCAGGGTTTCAATGAGCAGTTCTTC; CDR3aa: CASSSPQGFNEQFF
abundance: .; d_gene: .; v_gene: TRBV2; j_gene: TRBJ1-2; len: 13; CDR3nt: TGTGCCAGCAGTGAACCGCTATCTTATGGCTACACCTTC; CDR3aa: CASSEPLSYGYTF
abundance: .; d_gene: .; v_gene: TRBV5-1; j_gene: TRBJ2-3; len: 14; CDR3nt: TGCGCCAGCAGCTTGGTGGCGGGGGCTGATACGCAGTATTTT; CDR3aa: CASSLVAGADTQYF
abundance: few; d_gene: .; v_gene: TRBV20-1; j_gene: TRBJ2-5; len: 11; CDR3nt: TGCAGTGCCTGGGGTTCGGAGACCCAGTACTTC; CDR3aa: CSAWGSETQYF
abundance: .; d_gene: .; v_gene: TRBV6-6; j_gene: TRBJ1-4; len: 14; CDR3nt: TGTGCCAGCAGATTGACAGCCGGGAATGAAAAACTGTTTTTT; CDR3aa: CASRLTAGNEKLFF
abundance: .; d_gene: TRBD1; v_gene: TRBV19; j_gene: TRBJ1-2; len: 17; CDR3nt: TGTGCCAGTAGTATAGCATGGGGACAGGTTGTCAACTATGGCTACACCTTC; CDR3aa: CASSIAWGQVVNYGYTF
abundance: few; d_gene: TRBD2; v_gene: TRBV5-4; j_gene: TRBJ2-7; len: 14; CDR3nt: TGTGCCAGCACCGGCGGGCTAGCGGGAGTCGAGCAGTACTTC; CDR3aa: CASTGGLAGVEQYF
abundance: .; d_gene: .; v_gene: TRBV5-1; j_gene: TRBJ2-7; len: 13; CDR3nt: TGCGCCAGCAGGCAGGGCGACGGCTACGAGCAGTACTTC; CDR3aa: CASRQGDGYEQYF
abundance: .; d_gene: .; v_gene: TRBV11-3; j_gene: TRBJ2-7; len: 13; CDR3nt: TGTGCCAGCAGCCCAGGTGGGCAACGCGAGCAGTACTTC; CDR3aa: CASSPGGQREQYF
abundance: .; d_gene: .; v_gene: TRBV5-1; j_gene: TRBJ1-4; len: 15; CDR3nt: TGCGCCAGCAGCTTGTCCACGGGGCTTAATGAAAAACTGTTTTTT; CDR3aa: CASSLSTGLNEKLFF
abundance: .; d_gene: .; v_gene: TRBV11-2; j_gene: TRBJ1-1; len: 15; CDR3nt: TGTGCCAGCAGCCTACAACAGGGATGGAACACTGAAGCTTTCTTT; CDR3aa: CASSLQQGWNTEAFF
abundance: .; d_gene: TRBD1; v_gene: TRBV10-3; j_gene: TRBJ2-6; len: 14; CDR3nt: TGTGCCATCAGGGCGACAGGGGGAAAAAACGTCCTGACTTTC; CDR3aa: CAIRATGGKNVLTF
abundance: .; d_gene: TRBD2; v_gene: TRBV28; j_gene: TRBJ2-3; len: 15; CDR3nt: TGTGCCAGCAGCCAGCGGGAGGTCGGCACAGATACGCAGTATTTT; CDR3aa: CASSQREVGTDTQYF
abundance: once; d_gene: .; v_gene: TRBV5-1; j_gene: TRBJ2-3; len: 15; CDR3nt: TGCGCCAGCAGCCCTGGACAGCTAGGCACAGATACGCAGTATTTT; CDR3aa: CASSPGQLGTDTQYF